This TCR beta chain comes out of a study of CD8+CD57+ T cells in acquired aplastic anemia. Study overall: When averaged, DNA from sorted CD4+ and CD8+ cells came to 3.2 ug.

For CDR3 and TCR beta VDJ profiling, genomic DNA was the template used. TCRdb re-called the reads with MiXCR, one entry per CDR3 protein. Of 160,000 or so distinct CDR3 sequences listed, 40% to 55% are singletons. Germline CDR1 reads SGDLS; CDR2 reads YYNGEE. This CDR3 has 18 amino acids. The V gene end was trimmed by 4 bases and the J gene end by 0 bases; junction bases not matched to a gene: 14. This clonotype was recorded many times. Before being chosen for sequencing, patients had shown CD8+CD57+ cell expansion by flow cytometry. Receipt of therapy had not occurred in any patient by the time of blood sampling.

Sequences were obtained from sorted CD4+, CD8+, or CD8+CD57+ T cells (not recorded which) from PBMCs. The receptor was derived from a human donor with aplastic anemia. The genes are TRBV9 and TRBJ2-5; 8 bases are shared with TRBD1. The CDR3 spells CASSFGQGQVPNQETQYF. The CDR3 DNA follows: TGTGCCAGCAGCTTTGGACAGGGCCAGGTCCCTAACCAAGAGACCCAGTACTTC.